This T cell receptor beta chain emerged from a study of blood T cell repertoires in COVID-19. Overall study context: Sites in the United States, Italy and Spain provided acute and convalescent COVID-19 samples. The cDNA or gDNA used as material had been derived from T cells, B-cell-depleted T cells, or PBMCs.

The CDR3 consists of 16 residues. V gave up 5 bases and J gave up 2 bases; unmatched junction bases: 11. Germline assignment: CDR1 SGHAT and CDR2 FQNNGV. As processed by the authors: Scientists estimated how many nucleated cells there were by amplifying reference gene primers. The method was immunoSEQ multiplex PCR; TCRdb's version includes in-frame clones alone and lacks a portion of them. The V and J calls and clone size were taken over from that table, and D and trimming were inferred from the DNA. In the table there are 250,000 to 300,000 clones, approximately 82% of which are singletons. This TCR came from a man between 60 and 70 years old who had recovered from COVID-19. The sequenced material came from peripheral blood. The genes are TRBV11-2 and TRBJ2-7, with 8 bases matching TRBD2. The CDR3 spells CASSQTGTRKTYEQYF. For the CDR3, the DNA is TGTGCCAGCAGCCAAACCGGGACTAGGAAAACCTACGAGCAGTACTTC.